Below are 21 T cell receptor beta chains sequenced from a single sample in a study of T cell responses to AZD1222 COVID-19 vaccine (dated by TCRdb to about 2021). The sample's time point label, in plain terms: baseline before first vaccination. The protocol used for the library was the immunoSEQ multiplex PCR assay. Entries here come from immuneACCESS through TCRdb and include only in-frame sequences with V and J called. Some clones fail to appear in such tables; in the studies checked, an unresolved V gene covers under half of the shortfall, and the cause of the remainder is unknown. The table for this sample shows 150,000 or so clones. The top ten hold about 2% of the sample. The sample comprised peripheral blood. These receptors all come from an adult in good health.

The chain combines TRBV10-3 with TRBJ1-2; tentative D call: TRBD1 (6 bases). V was clipped by 5 bases and J by 6 bases, with 16 bases between them. Per germline, CDR1 ENHRY and CDR2 SYGVKD. There are 14 residues in the CDR3. CDR3 sequence: CAISPGGGADGYTF. The CDR3 DNA reads TGTGCCATCAGTCCCGGCGGGGGCGCCGATGGCTACACCTTC.

This chain uses TRBV6-2 or TRBV6-3 with TRBJ1-2; unclear D gene. From germline, CDR1 is MNHEY and CDR2 SVGEGT. This CDR3 region has 15 residues. V was shortened by 6 bases and J by 4 bases, with 18 bases between the two germline ends. The chain's CDR3 is CASSLSLGSAYGYTF. CDR3 nucleotides: TGTGCCAGCAGCCTGTCTCTGGGTTCTGCCTATGGCTACACCTTC.

The chain joins TRBV19 to TRBJ1-2; D is unresolved. The CDR3 runs to 16 residues. Germline CDR1 LNHDA, CDR2 SQIVND (reference sequence). V was cut by 5 bases and J by 0 bases, with 16 bases left in between. The CDR3 coding sequence is TGTGCCAGTAGTCTCACAGCACCACCTACTAACTATGGCTACACCTTC. Translating gives CASSLTAPPTNYGYTF. Full variable domain (rest looked up from reference TRBV19 and TRBJ1-2): DGGITQSPKYLFRKEGQNVTLSCEQNLNHDAMYWYRQDPGQGLRLIYYSQIVNDFQKGDIAEGYSVSREKKESFPLTVTSAQKNPTAFYLCASSLTAPPTNYGYTFGSGTRLTVV.

CDR3: CASSLNTGDEQYF. The CDR3 DNA follows: TGTGCCAGCAGCCTAAACACAGGAGACGAGCAGTACTTC. The chain is built from TRBV6-4 and TRBJ2-7, with D possibly matching TRBD1 (5 bases). Trimming took 6 bases from V and 5 from J, leaving 14 bases between them. The CDR3 loop spans 13 amino acids. Germline CDR1 is MRHNA and CDR2 is SNTAGT.

This chain uses TRBV19 with TRBJ1-1, with 8 bases that match TRBD1. The CDR3 has 16 residues. The V and J ends lost 0 bases and 2 bases, in that order; junction bases with no gene match: 5. Germline lookup yields CDR1 LNHDA and CDR2 SQIVND (reference sequence). The CDR3 loop is CASSIDPGTGNTEAFF. The CDR3 DNA reads TGTGCCAGTAGTATAGATCCCGGGACAGGAAACACTGAAGCTTTCTTT.

The V call is TRBV6-1, the J call TRBJ1-1; D perhaps matches TRBD1 (5 bases). This CDR3 has 13 residues. From germline, CDR1 is MNHNS and CDR2 SASEGT. The V gene lost 3 bases and the J gene lost 6 bases, with 11 bases spanning the gap. The CDR3: CASSETGDPEAFF. The CDR3 DNA is TGTGCCAGCAGTGAGACCGGGGACCCTGAAGCTTTCTTT.

The chain employs TRBV25-1 and TRBJ2-2; 10 bases are a match to TRBD1. V was clipped by 5 bases and J by 4 bases; unmatched bases: 7. This CDR3 comprises 16 residues. Looked up from germline, CDR1 is MGHDK and CDR2 is SYGVNS. The CDR3 region has the DNA TGTGCCAGCAGTAAACCGGGACAGGGGCGCACCGGGGAGCTGTTTTTT. This sequence encodes CASSKPGQGRTGELFF.

The rearrangement uses TRBV19 and TRBJ2-6, with D possibly matching TRBD2 (5 bases). The CDR3 loop spans 18 amino acids. Germline V gene data show CDR1 as LNHDA and CDR2 as SQIVND (reference sequence). The V gene lost 1 base and the J gene lost 4 bases, with 17 bases spanning the gap. CDR3 DNA sequence: TGTGCCAGTAGTATAGTAGGTGGTCTGAGGGCAGGGGCCAACGTCCTGACTTTC. Translation gives CASSIVGGLRAGANVLTF.

This chain joins TRBV5-5 and TRBJ1-2; D uncertain. The V end lost 5 bases, the J end lost 8 bases, and 25 bases lay between the germline ends. Germline V gives CDR1 SGHKS, CDR2 YYEKEE (reference sequence). This CDR3 contains 16 residues. CDR3 protein: CASSPVPAAPAGGYTF. The CDR3 nucleotides are TGTGCCAGCAGTCCCGTTCCGGCAGCTCCCGCGGGAGGCTACACCTTC.

The chain recombines TRBV5-1 with TRBJ1-4, with 10 positions matching TRBD1. Germline CDR1 SGHRS, CDR2 YFSETQ. V shed 4 bases and J 12 bases; nucleotides not matched to a gene: 15. The CDR3 spans 16 residues. The CDR3 nucleotides are TGCGCCAGCAGCCTTAGGGACAGGGGTGGATTCGAGGAACTGTTTTTT. It yields the protein CASSLRDRGGFEELFF. The entire variable domain, with the rest obtained from reference TRBV5-1 and TRBJ1-4, is as follows: KAGVTQTPRYLIKTRGQQVTLSCSPISGHRSVSWYQQTPGQGLQFLFEYFSETQRNKGNFPGRFSGRQFSNSRSEMNVSTLELGDSALYLCASSLRDRGGFEELFFGSGTQLSVL.

The chain has TRBV6-1 and TRBJ1-2, with D possibly TRBD1 on 5 matching bases. V lost 1 base and J 6 bases, leaving 18 bases between the germline ends. The CDR3 loop spans 16 amino acids. Germline lookup yields CDR1 MNHNS and CDR2 SASEGT. The CDR3 loop reads CASSEDWQGNRNGYTF. The CDR3 nucleotides read TGTGCCAGCAGTGAAGATTGGCAGGGTAATCGGAATGGCTACACCTTC.

CDR3 DNA sequence: TGCGCCAGCAGCTTAGCGAGCGGGGGCCGCACAGATACGCAGTATTTT. Protein sequence: CASSLASGGRTDTQYF. The chain is built from TRBV5-1 and TRBJ2-3, with TRBD2 matching over 8 bases. V gave up 2 bases and J gave up 1 base; unmatched junction bases: 6. The germline CDR1 and CDR2 sequences are SGHRS and YFSETQ. The length of the CDR3 is 16 residues.

The chain combines TRBV3-1 (or the pseudogene TRBV3-2) with TRBJ1-2; D may be TRBD1 (6 bases). Looked up from germline, CDR1 is LGHDT and CDR2 is YNNKEL (reference sequence). The V end lost 1 base, the J end lost 2 bases, and 14 bases lay between the germline ends. This CDR3 spans 16 amino acids. For the CDR3, the DNA is TGTGCCAGCAGCCAAGCCAGAACAGGGTTAAACTATGGCTACACCTTC. It yields the protein CASSQARTGLNYGYTF.

The rearrangement links TRBV3-1 (or the pseudogene TRBV3-2) to TRBJ2-7, with D unresolved. This CDR3 has 14 amino acids. Trimming cost V 0 bases and J 0 bases, with 6 bases left between them. Germline CDR1 is LGHDT and CDR2 is YNNKEL (reference sequence). CDR3 coding DNA: TGTGCCAGCAGCCAAGATAGATTCTCCTACGAGCAGTACTTC. Residues: CASSQDRFSYEQYF.

The V gene is TRBV7-2, the J gene TRBJ2-2; D may be TRBD2 (5 bases). Between the trimmed V and J ends, which lost 5 bases and 5 bases, there was a span of 12 bases. Germline lookup yields CDR1 SGHTA and CDR2 FQGNSA. The CDR3 spans 14 residues. The CDR3 region is CASSTRTGTGELFF. CDR3 nucleotides: TGTGCCAGCAGCACCCGTACGGGGACCGGGGAGCTGTTTTTT.

The chain links TRBV7-2 to TRBJ2-7; D may be TRBD2 (5 bases). Germline CDR1 SGHTA, CDR2 FQGNSA. The CDR3 extends over 16 amino acids. V lost 0 bases and J 2 bases, leaving 14 bases between the germline ends. CDR3 sequence (DNA): TGTGCCAGCAGCTTAGCGCAGACTTCCGGGGCCTACGAGCAGTACTTC. Translation: CASSLAQTSGAYEQYF.

The rearrangement joins TRBV30 to TRBJ1-1; 7 bases fit TRBD1. V trimming: 3 bases; J trimming: 5 bases; junction bases outside the gene matches: 15. Germline values: CDR1 GTSNPN, CDR2 SVGIG (reference sequence). The CDR3 extends over 16 amino acids. Here the CDR3 DNA reads TGTGCCTGGAGCCCCGGGGGGAGGGGGCCGTGGACTGAAGCTTTCTTT. Translated: CAWSPGGRGPWTEAFF.

The chain has TRBV6-2 or TRBV6-3 and TRBJ1-5; D gene ambiguous. The germline V gene encodes CDR1 MNHEY and CDR2 SVGEGT. The CDR3 sequence is 15 residues long. The V end lost 6 bases, the J end lost 0 bases, and 12 bases lay between the germline ends. The CDR3 sequence is CASSTYQSSNQPQHF. CDR3 DNA sequence: TGTGCCAGCAGCACCTATCAGAGTAGCAATCAGCCCCAGCATTTT.

The gene calls are TRBV30 and TRBJ2-5; D may match TRBD1 or TRBD2 (6 bases each). V shed 2 bases and J shed 5 bases, with 12 bases lying between them. CDR1 is GTSNPN and CDR2 is SVGIG in the germline V gene (reference sequence). The CDR3 has 13 amino acids. CDR3 sequence reads: CAWSRGDWETQYF. DNA of the CDR3: TGTGCCTGGAGTAGGGGGGATTGGGAGACCCAGTACTTC.

This rearrangement joins TRBV11-3 to TRBJ1-2; unclear D gene. There are 16 residues in the CDR3. Germline CDR1 is SGHNT and CDR2 is YENEEA. V shed 0 bases and J shed 2 bases, with 13 bases lying between them. CDR3 region: CASSLDGGRPNYGYTF. DNA for the CDR3: TGTGCCAGCAGCTTAGATGGTGGCAGGCCAAACTATGGCTACACCTTC.

The chain employs TRBV6-4 and TRBJ2-7; 9 nucleotides align to TRBD1. The CDR3 spans 15 residues. Germline V lookup: CDR1 MRHNA, CDR2 SNTAGT. After removal of 4 bases from V and 3 bases from J, the junction contained 7 bases not matched to a gene. The DNA of the CDR3 is TGTGCCAGCAGTGTCAACAGGGGGCCCATCTACGAGCAGTACTTC. As protein: CASSVNRGPIYEQYF.